This T cell receptor (beta chain) derives from a study of T cells in Graves' hyperthyroidism and ophthalmopathy. For the study at large: Peripheral blood was collected at initial diagnosis, before any treatment.

CDR1 and CDR2 from the germline V gene are MNHNY and SVGAGI (reference sequence). V lost 0 bases to trimming and J lost 4 bases; unmatched junction nucleotides: 0. The CDR3 spans 14 residues. Every diagnosis used clinical symptoms, serum thyroxine and TRAb, thyroid ultrasound and orbital computed tomography. The authors took PBMCs from over 8.5 ml fresh peripheral blood. RNA transcripts served as the template for amplifying TCR beta CDR3 regions. First-round RT-PCR targeting the TCR CDR3 was performed with the HTBI primer set. TCRdb analysed the multiplex PCR reads with MiXCR anew, one entry per CDR3 protein. The sample contains 300,000 to 400,000 distinct CDR3 sequences, about 18% of which appear only once. In this sample, this clonotype turned up many times.

Sequencing input: blood. V is TRBV6-6 and J is TRBJ1-2; 9 bases match TRBD1. This sequence originates from a woman aged 45-60 years with Graves' hyperthyroidism. Written as DNA, the CDR3 is TGTGCCAGCAGTTACTCGGGACAGGGCTATGGCTACACCTTC. Translated, it gives CASSYSGQGYGYTF.